Sequencing of this T cell receptor (beta chain) was carried out in a study of CD8 T cells in Susac syndrome. Study-level background: Patients with Susac syndrome were, at the time of blood collection, therapy-naive, maintained on corticosteroids, or maintained on intravenous immunoglobulin alone.

Reverse transcription used roughly 0.45 to 1 ug RNA and random hexamers. Amplification of the TCR beta CDR3 was carried out by immunoSEQ multiplex PCR, which spanned a total of 54 Vbeta and 13 Jbeta segments. TCRdb redid the calling of the immunoSEQ multiplex PCR reads with MiXCR, one entry per CDR3 protein. The sample lists around 200,000 distinct CDR3 sequences, roughly 94% occurring once. Trimming pared 6 bases from V and 1 base from J, leaving 10 bases between. This CDR3 is 13 amino acids long. TEMRA cells were enriched by FACS, and CD4+ and CD8+ T cells were negatively isolated. The source of this sequence is a human donor with Susac syndrome. V usage is TRBV12-3 or TRBV12-4 and J usage is TRBJ2-7, with no clear D. Material for sequencing was CD4+ T cells from PBMCs. The CDR3 bases are TGTGCCAGCAGAGATTCCACGTCCTACGAGCAGTACTTC. This encodes CASRDSTSYEQYF.